The 32 T cell receptor beta chains below all came from one sample that was sequenced in a study of blood T cell repertoires in COVID-19. Method: immunoSEQ multiplex PCR; TCRdb's copy keeps in-frame clones and lacks some. The table has a few hundred thousand clones, around 90% seen once; the top ten hold 0.94%. The specimen sequenced was peripheral blood. Every receptor here comes from a woman aged 40-49 years who had recovered from COVID-19.

The chain combines TRBV24-1 with TRBJ1-1, with unresolved D. The CDR3 covers 13 residues. V lost 6 bases to trimming and J lost 1 base, with 8 bases between them. CDR1 is KGHDR, CDR2 SFDVKD, per germline. CDR3 sequence: CATSSVSNTEAFF. CDR3 bases: TGTGCCACCAGTTCCGTATCGAACACTGAAGCTTTCTTT.

This chain connects TRBV7-9 to TRBJ2-7, with 9 bases aligning to TRBD2. CDR1 and CDR2 from the germline V gene are SEHNR and FQNEAQ (reference sequence). The CDR3 sequence is 15 residues long. J gave up 4 bases and V 4 bases, and 8 bases lay outside the gene matches. CDR3 amino acids: CASSWAGTSSYEQYF. The CDR3 bases are TGTGCCAGCAGCTGGGCGGGGACTAGCTCTTACGAGCAGTACTTC. The full variable domain, in which reference TRBV7-9 and TRBJ2-7 provide the parts outside the CDR3, is DTGVSQNPRHKITKRGQNVTFRCDPISEHNRLYWYRQTLGQGPEFLTYFQNEAQLEKSRLLSDRFSAERPKGSFSTLEIQRTEQGDSAMYLCASSWAGTSSYEQYFGPGTRLTVT.

This clone was counted a single time. The V and J genes are TRBV6-6 and TRBJ1-5; no clear D. Per the germline V gene, CDR1 is MNHNY and CDR2 is SVGAGI (reference sequence). V shed 6 bases and J shed 3 bases, with 6 bases lying between them. CDR3 length: 12 residues. In nucleotides, the CDR3 is TGTGCCAGCAGGAACTCCAATCAGCCCCAGCATTTT. Its protein is CASRNSNQPQHF.

This clone was seen just once. V and J are TRBV18 and TRBJ2-7, with D possibly TRBD2 on 6 matching bases. The V end lost 0 bases, the J end lost 6 bases, and 12 bases lay between the germline ends. This CDR3 comprises 14 residues. Per the germline V gene, CDR1 is KGHSH and CDR2 is LQKENI. CDR3 sequence reads: CASSPPGSWGEQYF. CDR3 bases: TGTGCCAGCTCACCACCCGGGAGTTGGGGCGAGCAGTACTTC.

The chain links TRBV5-1 to TRBJ1-1, with D perhaps TRBD1 (6 bases). Germline V gives CDR1 SGHRS, CDR2 YFSETQ. The CDR3 length is 14 residues. Trimming shortened V by 4 bases and J by 4 bases, and 14 bases separated the two germline ends. CDR3 residues: CASSQTTGFTEAFF. CDR3 coding DNA: TGCGCCAGCAGCCAAACAACAGGGTTCACTGAAGCTTTCTTT.

This clone came up once. The chain uses TRBV14 and TRBJ2-2; D perhaps matches TRBD1 (5 bases). With 4 bases removed from V and 5 bases from J, the gap between germline ends came to 8 bases. In germline, CDR1 is SGHDN, CDR2 FVKESK. The CDR3 consists of 13 residues. The CDR3 protein is CASSPRVTGELFF. DNA of the CDR3: TGTGCCAGCAGCCCCAGGGTGACCGGGGAGCTGTTTTTT.

V is TRBV19 and J is TRBJ1-1, with 8 nucleotides matching TRBD1. The junction had 7 bases not matched to a gene; V was cut back by 6 bases and J by 1 base. Germline V gives CDR1 LNHDA, CDR2 SQIVND (reference sequence). This CDR3 is built from 15 residues. The CDR3 sequence: CASRVQGGANTEAFF. CDR3 in DNA: TGTGCCAGTAGGGTACAGGGGGGAGCGAACACTGAAGCTTTCTTT.

The chain couples TRBV7-6 to TRBJ2-1; the D gene is possibly TRBD2 (6 bases). Trimming stripped 5 bases from V and 8 bases from J, with 19 bases between. The CDR3 extends over 15 amino acids. The germline gives CDR1 SGHVS, CDR2 FNYEAQ. CDR3 nucleotides: TGTGCCAGCAGCCTTGGCGGGAACCTTAACGATGAGCAGTTCTTC. Translating gives CASSLGGNLNDEQFF.

The chain uses TRBV28 and TRBJ1-2; D remains ambiguous. V shed 1 base and J shed 5 bases, with 8 bases lying between them. The CDR3 loop spans 13 amino acids. Looked up from germline, CDR1 is MDHEN and CDR2 is SYDVKM. The CDR3 region is CASSLSGEYGYTF. As DNA, the CDR3 is TGTGCCAGCAGTTTATCCGGGGAGTATGGCTACACCTTC.

The V and J genes are TRBV6-5 and TRBJ1-3; D is unresolved. The germline CDR1 and CDR2 sequences are MNHEY and SVGAGI. The germline V and J ends were trimmed by 6 bases and 0 bases, with 9 bases remaining between them. The CDR3 extends over 14 amino acids. The DNA of the CDR3 is TGTGCCAGCAGCAAGAGCGGCTCTGGAAACACCATATATTTT. Protein sequence: CASSKSGSGNTIYF.

The chain recombines TRBV7-9 with TRBJ2-3, with 12 bases identical to TRBD2. Per the germline V gene, CDR1 is SEHNR and CDR2 is FQNEAQ (reference sequence). Trimming removed 3 bases from V and 2 bases from J; junction bases left unmatched: 9. CDR3 length equals 18 residues. Here the CDR3 reads CASSFAQTSGSFTDTQYF. CDR3 nucleotide sequence: TGTGCCAGCAGCTTCGCACAGACTAGCGGGAGTTTCACAGATACGCAGTATTTT.

The gene calls are TRBV10-3 and TRBJ2-7; D perhaps matches TRBD1 (6 bases). V lost 6 bases, J lost 0 bases, and 9 bases lay in between. CDR3 length: 13 amino acids. Germline CDR1 reads ENHRY; CDR2 reads SYGVKD. DNA for the CDR3: TGTGCCATCAGCGGACAGAGCTCCTACGAGCAGTACTTC. Translated: CAISGQSSYEQYF.

The chain uses TRBV28 and TRBJ2-7; maybe TRBD2 (5 bases). The CDR3 is made up of 14 amino acids. Germline V CDR1 and CDR2: MDHEN, SYDVKM. The V gene lost 2 bases and the J gene lost 5 bases, with 13 bases spanning the gap. The CDR3 is CASSLGLAMHEQYF. Written as DNA, the CDR3 is TGTGCCAGCAGTTTAGGGCTAGCTATGCACGAGCAGTACTTC.

V and J are TRBV6-6 and TRBJ1-3; 9 bases map to TRBD1. The CDR3 contains 16 residues. CDR1 and CDR2 (germline): MNHNY, SVGAGI (reference sequence). J was trimmed by 6 bases and V by 6 bases; bases with no gene match: 12. The CDR3 loop is CASSYGQGYIVNTIYF. CDR3 coding DNA: TGTGCCAGCAGCTACGGACAGGGGTACATAGTAAACACCATATATTTT.

The chain recombines TRBV21-1 with TRBJ2-1; TRBD2, the table's D call, was not compared with the DNA. TRBV21-1 counts as a pseudogene. The CDR3 sequence is 17 residues long. The CDR3 is CASSIPHSGREGNEQFF. In DNA, the CDR3 is TGTGCCAGCAGCATTCCTCACTCGGGACGGGAGGGCAATGAGCAGTTCTTC.

V is TRBV2 and J is TRBJ2-1; TRBD1 agrees at 8 bases. J was trimmed by 5 bases and V by 2 bases; bases with no gene match: 8. Per germline, CDR1 SNHLY and CDR2 FYNNEI. The CDR3 spans 16 residues. The CDR3 bases are TGTGCCAGCAGTGAACCGGGACAGGTAGAAGACAATGAGCAGTTCTTC. This gives the protein CASSEPGQVEDNEQFF.

The chain joins TRBV7-9 to TRBJ2-7; TRBD1 is a possible D gene (5 bases). Trimming shortened V by 1 base and J by 7 bases, and 14 bases separated the two germline ends. The CDR3 totals 14 residues. The germline V gene has CDR1 SEHNR and CDR2 FQNEAQ (reference sequence). The CDR3: CASSLGQGPLEQYF. In DNA form, the CDR3 reads TGTGCCAGCAGCTTAGGGCAGGGCCCTTTGGAGCAGTACTTC.

Points on this clone: One end of the junction varies from germline; a read error may be responsible. The chain has TRBV3-1 (or the pseudogene TRBV3-2) and TRBJ1-3; no clear D gene. CDR3 length equals 14 residues. Germline V gene data show CDR1 as LGHDT and CDR2 as YNNKEL (reference sequence). The CDR3 sequence: CASTQGRSGNTIYF. CDR3 nucleotide sequence: TGTGCCAGCACCCAAGGGCGGAGTGGAAACACCATATATTTT.

The chain recombines TRBV6-1 with TRBJ1-5; no firm D call. The germline V and J ends were trimmed by 2 bases and 3 bases, with 11 bases remaining between them. The CDR3 length is 15 residues. The germline gives CDR1 MNHNS, CDR2 SASEGT. This CDR3 reads CASSEMGSPNQPQHF. CDR3 DNA sequence: TGTGCCAGCAGTGAAATGGGCAGTCCCAATCAGCCCCAGCATTTT.

This clone showed up many times. The genes are TRBV18 and TRBJ2-1; 16 bases match TRBD2. Per the germline V gene, CDR1 is KGHSH and CDR2 is LQKENI. This CDR3 region has 18 residues. V trimming: 2 bases; J trimming: 3 bases; junction bases outside the gene matches: 4. CDR3: CASSPKGTSGRVYNEQFF. The CDR3 region has the DNA TGTGCCAGCTCACCAAAAGGGACTAGCGGGAGGGTCTACAATGAGCAGTTCTTC.

The chain links TRBV11-2 to TRBJ2-1, with TRBD2 matching over 10 bases. The germline CDR1 and CDR2 sequences are SGHAT and FQNNGV. The V gene end was trimmed by 2 bases and the J gene end by 7 bases; junction bases not matched to a gene: 8. This CDR3 region has 16 residues. The CDR3 nucleotides read TGTGCCAGCAGCTTATCGCCCCTAGCGGGAGAAAATGAGCAGTTCTTC. Translated: CASSLSPLAGENEQFF. The full variable domain, in which reference TRBV11-2 and TRBJ2-1 provide the parts outside the CDR3, is EAGVAQSPRYKIIEKRQSVAFWCNPISGHATLYWYQQILGQGPKLLIQFQNNGVVDDSQLPKDRFSAERLKGVDSTLKIQPAKLEDSAVYLCASSLSPLAGENEQFFGPGTRLTVL.

The chain couples TRBV30 to TRBJ1-3; no firm D call. Between the trimmed V and J ends, which lost 3 bases and 4 bases, there was a span of 4 bases. The CDR3 has 11 amino acids. In germline, CDR1 is GTSNPN, CDR2 SVGIG (reference sequence). CDR3 sequence: CAWRAGNTIYF. The CDR3 nucleotides are TGTGCCTGGAGGGCCGGAAACACCATATATTTT.

The chain is built from TRBV28 and TRBJ2-2, with TRBD1 matching over 7 bases. This CDR3 contains 15 residues. Germline CDR1 MDHEN, CDR2 SYDVKM. V shed 6 bases and J 0 bases; nucleotides not matched to a gene: 4. CDR3 sequence (DNA): TGTGCCAGCAGGTCCGGACAGGCGAACACCGGGGAGCTGTTTTTT. It codes for CASRSGQANTGELFF.

This chain connects TRBV27 to TRBJ1-2, with TRBD1 as a possible D gene (5 bases). Germline V CDR1 and CDR2: MNHEY, SMNVEV (reference sequence). The CDR3 extends over 13 amino acids. Trimming took 8 bases from V and 0 from J, leaving 10 bases between them. The CDR3 DNA sequence: TGTGCCAGCGCGCCGGGGGCTAACTATGGCTACACCTTC. It translates to CASAPGANYGYTF.

The chain couples TRBV9 to TRBJ2-7; D might be TRBD2 (5 bases). V lost 0 bases and J lost 2, with 9 bases in between. CDR3 size: 14 residues. Germline-derived CDR1 and CDR2 are SGDLS and YYNGEE. This CDR3 is CASSVDEGTYEQYF. The CDR3 nucleotides are TGTGCCAGCAGCGTAGATGAGGGAACCTACGAGCAGTACTTC.

This clone was counted between two and nine times. This sequence joins TRBV27 and TRBJ2-1; TRBD2 is a possible D gene (5 bases). CDR3 length: 15 amino acids. Germline CDR1 reads MNHEY; CDR2 reads SMNVEV (reference sequence). V was pared by 3 bases and J by 0 bases, with 9 bases between. CDR3 DNA: TGTGCCAGCAGTTTCGGGGATAGCTCCTACAATGAGCAGTTCTTC. This encodes CASSFGDSSYNEQFF.

V and J are TRBV10-3 and TRBJ2-7; D is perhaps TRBD1 (5 bases). V was cut by 3 bases and J by 10 bases, with 10 bases left in between. CDR3 length: 11 amino acids. The germline V gene encodes CDR1 ENHRY and CDR2 SYGVKD. Written as DNA, the CDR3 is TGTGCCATCAGTGACAGGGCAAACCAGTACTTC. It specifies CAISDRANQYF.

This sequence joins TRBV4-1 and TRBJ2-3; 11 bases align to TRBD2. V lost 4 bases to trimming and J lost 8 bases; unmatched junction nucleotides: 14. From germline, CDR1 is MGHRA and CDR2 YSYEKL. The CDR3 totals 17 residues. Written as DNA, the CDR3 is TGCGCCAGCAGCCGGGGACTAGCGGAGCTGCCGGGGGTTACGCAGTATTTT. The encoded protein is CASSRGLAELPGVTQYF.

The chain combines TRBV2 with TRBJ1-4; 9 nucleotides match TRBD1. CDR1 is SNHLY, CDR2 FYNNEI, per germline. The trim removed 7 bases at V and 8 bases at J, leaving 14 bases unmatched. The CDR3 sequence is 16 residues long. CDR3 nucleotide sequence: TGTGCCAGCACCTCCTCGCGGACAGGGGTAAAAGAAAAACTGTTTTTT. Translating gives CASTSSRTGVKEKLFF.

This clone was picked up one time. The rearrangement links TRBV19 to TRBJ1-1; 8 bases line up with TRBD1. Germline assignment: CDR1 LNHDA and CDR2 SQIVND (reference sequence). This CDR3 contains 14 residues. The J segment lost 6 bases and the V segment lost 6 bases, leaving 9 bases of the junction unmatched. The CDR3 coding sequence is TGTGCCAGTAGCTCCCGGGACAGGCTACCTGAAGCTTTCTTT. Its translation: CASSSRDRLPEAFF.

This clone appeared a single time. This chain connects TRBV23-1 to TRBJ2-7; D perhaps matches TRBD2 (6 bases). Being an ORF, TRBV23-1 has a function that is uncertain. The CDR3 loop spans 17 amino acids. V was shortened by 6 bases and J by 1 base, with 22 bases between the two germline ends. The CDR3 is CASSPRLPSADSYEQYF. In nucleotides, the CDR3 is TGCGCCAGCAGCCCCAGACTTCCTAGCGCCGATTCCTACGAGCAGTACTTC.

This clone was detected once. The genes are TRBV5-1 and TRBJ1-5, with 7 bases lining up with TRBD1. Germline V gene sequence: CDR1 SGHRS, CDR2 YFSETQ. The trim removed 4 bases at V and 4 bases at J, leaving 8 bases unmatched. The CDR3 has 15 amino acids. The CDR3 spells CASSRPDRENQPQHF. The DNA of the CDR3 is TGCGCCAGCAGCCGGCCTGACAGGGAGAATCAGCCCCAGCATTTT.